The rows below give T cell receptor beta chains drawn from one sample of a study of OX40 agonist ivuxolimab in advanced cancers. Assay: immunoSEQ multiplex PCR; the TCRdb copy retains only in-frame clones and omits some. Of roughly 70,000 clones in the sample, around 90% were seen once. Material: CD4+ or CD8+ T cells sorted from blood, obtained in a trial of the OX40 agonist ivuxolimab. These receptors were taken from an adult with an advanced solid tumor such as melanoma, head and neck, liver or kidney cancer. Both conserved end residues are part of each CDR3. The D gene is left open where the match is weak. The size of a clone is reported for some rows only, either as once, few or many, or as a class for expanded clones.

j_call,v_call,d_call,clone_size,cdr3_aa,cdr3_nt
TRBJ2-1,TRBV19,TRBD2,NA,CASSKTSGGAGEQFF,TGTGCCAGTAGTAAGACTAGCGGGGGGGCGGGTGAGCAGTTCTTC
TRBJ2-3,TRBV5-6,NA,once,CASSLLGPTDTQYF,TGTGCCAGCAGCTTGTTGGGCCCGACAGATACGCAGTATTTT
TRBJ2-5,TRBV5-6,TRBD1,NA,CASSQDRAEAQYF,TGTGCCAGCAGCCAGGACAGGGCAGAGGCCCAGTACTTC
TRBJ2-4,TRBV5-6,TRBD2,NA,CASSLIGLAGPQNIQYF,TGTGCCAGCAGCTTAATCGGGCTAGCGGGGCCTCAAAACATTCAGTACTTC
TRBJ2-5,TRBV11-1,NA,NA,CASSLSVVEVGETQYF,TGTGCCAGCAGCTTATCAGTTGTGGAGGTGGGAGAGACCCAGTACTTC
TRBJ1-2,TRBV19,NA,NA,CASSIAVLEGGYTF,TGTGCCAGTAGTATAGCAGTTTTGGAGGGTGGCTACACCTTC
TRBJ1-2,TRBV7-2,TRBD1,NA,CASSLADRVGGYTF,TGTGCCAGCAGCTTAGCGGACAGGGTGGGTGGCTACACCTTC
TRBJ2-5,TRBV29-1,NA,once,CSVGDPSETQYF,TGCAGCGTTGGGGACCCCTCGGAGACCCAGTACTTC
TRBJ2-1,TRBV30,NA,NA,CAWSPSGRGHSYNEQFF,TGTGCCTGGAGTCCCTCAGGCAGGGGCCACTCCTACAATGAGCAGTTCTTC
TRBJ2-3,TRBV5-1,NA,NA,CASSLASRVGTTTDTQYF,TGCGCCAGCAGCTTGGCGAGCCGCGTGGGTACTACCACAGATACGCAGTATTTT
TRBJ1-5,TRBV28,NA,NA,CASRSGNSNQPQHF,TGTGCCAGTCGATCGGGGAATAGCAATCAGCCCCAGCATTTT
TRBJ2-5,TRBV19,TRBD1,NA,CASSNPGQGETQYF,TGTGCCAGTAGTAACCCCGGACAGGGAGAGACCCAGTACTTC
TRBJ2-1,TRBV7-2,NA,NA,CASSLPGLNEQFF,TGTGCCAGCAGCTTACCAGGGTTGAATGAGCAGTTCTTC
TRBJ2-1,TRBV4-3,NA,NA,CASSQEINQRDTSSYNEQFF,TGCGCCAGCAGCCAAGAAATAAATCAACGGGACACGAGCTCCTACAATGAGCAGTTCTTC
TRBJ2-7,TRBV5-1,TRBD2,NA,CASSLSGSPYEQYF,TGCGCCAGCAGCCTTAGCGGGAGTCCATACGAGCAGTACTTC
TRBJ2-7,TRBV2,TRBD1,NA,CASSEGQGREQYF,TGTGCCAGCAGTGAGGGACAGGGGCGCGAGCAGTACTTC
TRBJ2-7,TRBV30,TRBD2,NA,CAWDKSRTSGSAIPSYEQYF,TGTGCCTGGGATAAATCGAGGACTAGCGGGAGTGCCATCCCCTCCTACGAGCAGTACTTC
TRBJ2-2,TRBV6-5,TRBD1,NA,CASSQTGVGELFF,TGTGCCAGCAGCCAGACAGGGGTCGGGGAGCTGTTTTTT
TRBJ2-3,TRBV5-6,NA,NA,CASSSLTGRGTDTQYF,TGTGCCAGCAGCTCCCTGACGGGGAGAGGCACAGATACGCAGTATTTT
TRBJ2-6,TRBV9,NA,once,CASSGLPGLGSGANVLTF,TGTGCCAGCAGCGGCCTCCCAGGTCTCGGCTCTGGGGCCAACGTCCTGACTTTC
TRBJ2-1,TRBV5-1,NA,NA,CASSLDTGNNEQFF,TGCGCCAGCAGCTTGGATACAGGGAACAATGAGCAGTTCTTC
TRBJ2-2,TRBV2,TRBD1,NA,CASSGTGNTGELFF,TGTGCCAGCAGCGGGACAGGGAACACCGGGGAGCTGTTTTTT
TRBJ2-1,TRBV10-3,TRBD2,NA,CAISGLAGLTEGNEQFF,TGTGCCATCAGTGGACTAGCGGGACTCACCGAGGGAAATGAGCAGTTCTTC
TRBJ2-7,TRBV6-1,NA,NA,CASSEIGGYSYEQYF,TGTGCCAGCAGTGAAATTGGGGGCTACTCCTACGAGCAGTACTTC
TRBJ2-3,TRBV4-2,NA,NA,CASSQLSGDTQYF,TGTGCCAGCAGCCAGCTATCAGGGGATACGCAGTATTTT
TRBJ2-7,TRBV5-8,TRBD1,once,CASSPATGATYEQYF,TGTGCCAGCAGCCCTGCGACAGGGGCGACCTACGAGCAGTACTTC
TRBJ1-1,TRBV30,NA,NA,CAWGQGGTEAFF,TGTGCCTGGGGTCAGGGAGGGACTGAAGCTTTCTTT
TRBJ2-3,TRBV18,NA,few,CASSLDPTDTQYF,TGTGCCAGCTCACTGGACCCCACAGATACGCAGTATTTT
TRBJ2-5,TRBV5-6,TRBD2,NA,CASSSEAGGAYQETQYF,TGTGCCAGCAGCTCTGAAGCGGGAGGGGCGTACCAAGAGACCCAGTACTTC
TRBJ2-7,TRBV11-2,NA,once,CASSLSYFYEQYF,TGTGCCAGCAGCTTATCGTATTTCTACGAGCAGTACTTC
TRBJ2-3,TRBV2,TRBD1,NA,CASTGGQGAIFLDTQYF,TGTGCCAGCACCGGAGGGCAGGGGGCCATCTTTTTAGATACGCAGTATTTT
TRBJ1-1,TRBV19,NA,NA,CASSLQGGNTEAFF,TGTGCCAGTAGTCTACAGGGCGGGAACACTGAAGCTTTCTTT
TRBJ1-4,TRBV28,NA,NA,CASSFSGKATNEKLFF,TGTGCCAGCAGTTTTTCGGGCAAAGCAACTAATGAAAAACTGTTTTTT
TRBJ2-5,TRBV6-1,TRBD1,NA,CASISAGTGGRTQYF,TGTGCCAGCATATCAGCCGGGACAGGGGGCAGGACCCAGTACTTC
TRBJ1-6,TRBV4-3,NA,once,CASSQARSQENSPLHF,TGCGCCAGCAGCCAAGCAAGATCTCAGGAGAATTCACCCCTCCACTTT
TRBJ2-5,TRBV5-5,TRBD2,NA,CASSKIAGQETQYF,TGTGCCAGCAGCAAAATAGCGGGCCAAGAGACCCAGTACTTC
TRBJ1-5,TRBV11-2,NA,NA,CASSAILSNQPQHF,TGTGCCAGTAGCGCTATCCTTAGCAATCAGCCCCAGCATTTT
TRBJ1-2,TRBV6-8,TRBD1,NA,CASSYSGRAGGNGYTF,TGTGCCAGCAGTTACTCGGGCAGGGCAGGGGGGAATGGCTACACCTTC
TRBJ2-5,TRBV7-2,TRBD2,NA,CASSLSGGQETQYF,TGTGCCAGCAGCTTGTCGGGGGGGCAAGAGACCCAGTACTTC
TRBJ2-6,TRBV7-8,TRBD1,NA,CAIQGAAGANVLTF,TGTGCCATACAGGGGGCGGCGGGGGCCAACGTCCTGACTTTC
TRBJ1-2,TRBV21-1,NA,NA,CASYTTVSNYGYTF,TGTGCCAGCTACACGACGGTCAGCAACTATGGCTACACCTTC
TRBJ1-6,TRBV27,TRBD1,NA,CASTGAQRNSPLHF,TGTGCCAGTACAGGGGCGCAGCGTAATTCACCCCTCCACTTT
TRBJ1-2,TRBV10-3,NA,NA,CAISEGLYSLLGYGYTF,TGTGCCATCAGTGAAGGGTTATATAGTTTACTTGGCTATGGCTACACCTTC
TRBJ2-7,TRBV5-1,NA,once,CASSWAQGGSYEQYF,TGCGCCAGCAGCTGGGCGCAGGGGGGTTCCTACGAGCAGTACTTC
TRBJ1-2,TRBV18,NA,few,CASSLTPDGTYGYTF,TGTGCCAGCTCACTAACGCCTGACGGTACCTATGGCTACACCTTC
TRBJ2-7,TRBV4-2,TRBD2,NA,CASSSPSGGARHEQYF,TGTGCCAGCAGCTCCCCTAGCGGGGGGGCCAGACACGAGCAGTACTTC
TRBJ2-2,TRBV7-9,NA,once,CASSRLGGGAGELFF,TGTGCCAGCAGCCGACTAGGAGGGGGCGCCGGGGAGCTGTTTTTT
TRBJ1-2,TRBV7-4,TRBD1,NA,CASSLGGTGQLYCGYTF,TGTGCCAGCAGCTTAGGAGGGACAGGGCAACTCTATTGCGGCTACACCTTC
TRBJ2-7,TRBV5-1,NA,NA,CASSLGQGGYEQYF,TGCGCCAGCAGCTTGGGGCAGGGGGGCTACGAGCAGTACTTC
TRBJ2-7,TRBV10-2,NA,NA,CASSEQGPSYEQYF,TGCGCCAGCAGTGAACAGGGCCCCTCCTACGAGCAGTACTTC
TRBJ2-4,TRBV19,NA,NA,CASSMGAAAKNIQYF,TGTGCCAGTAGTATGGGGGCGGCAGCCAAAAACATTCAGTACTTC
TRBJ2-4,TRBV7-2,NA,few,CASSIKWVGANTAKNIQYF,TGTGCCAGCAGCATAAAGTGGGTTGGGGCAAACACAGCCAAAAACATTCAGTACTTC
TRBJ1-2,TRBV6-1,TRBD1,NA,CASSEAQGFYGYTF,TGTGCCAGCAGTGAAGCACAGGGGTTCTATGGCTACACCTTC